This is a list of T cell receptor beta chains from one sample in a study of blood T cell repertoires in COVID-19. TCRdb's table, derived via immunoSEQ multiplex PCR, lists solely in-frame clones and lacks some. The table shows 400,000 to 450,000 clones, with approximately 88% occurring only once. What was sequenced was peripheral blood. All receptors derive from a woman in her fifties or sixties with COVID-19, enrolled during active disease. Both conserved end residues are trimmed from each CDR3.

V gene	J gene	CDR3 protein
TRBV27	TRBJ2-1	ASSLLSSYNEQF
TRBV2	TRBJ2-5	ASSETGGAYQETQY
TRBV4-1	TRBJ1-6	ASSRLYRTARSYNSPLH
TRBV5-1	TRBJ1-2	ASSLSGQGATGADGYT
TRBV5-6	TRBJ2-3	ASTWGDGSTDTQY
TRBV5-6	TRBJ2-3	ASSLVTGGFADTQY
TRBV6-5	TRBJ1-1	ASRKGQANTEAF
TRBV7-8	TRBJ2-3	ASSRYTDTQY
TRBV7-9	TRBJ2-6	ASSRTGAGANVLT
TRBV21-1	TRBJ1-2	ASSTQSRHFDGYT
TRBV5-1	TRBJ2-3	ASSLGGISTDTQY
TRBV6-5	TRBJ1-2	ASSYSVGQKDYT
TRBV10-2	TRBJ1-3	ASGQGSGNTIY
TRBV11-1	TRBJ2-3	ASSLGTSGFTDTQY
TRBV10-3	TRBJ2-3	AISESPGSTDTQY
TRBV3-1/TRBV3-2	TRBJ2-5	ASSPILAEETQY
TRBV28	TRBJ2-7	ASFSQFIRDEQY
TRBV19	TRBJ1-5	ASAGEEFAQPQH
TRBV3-1/TRBV3-2	TRBJ1-4	ASSLSLGQAQNEKLF
TRBV29-1	TRBJ1-2	SVETGYYGYT
TRBV7-2	TRBJ1-4	ASSQDGRKGEKLF
TRBV10-3	TRBJ1-2	ATGQGGYT
TRBV29-1	TRBJ1-2	SVEGALGYYGYT
TRBV6-1	TRBJ2-3	ASSEALRGDTQY
TRBV19	TRBJ1-4	ASSGQGLEKLF
TRBV28	TRBJ2-7	ASSLPPPREQY
TRBV7-7	TRBJ2-1	ASSLAAGTAYNEQF
TRBV19	TRBJ1-1	ASSARTFNPGGTEAF
TRBV30	TRBJ1-1	AWSVSQGNTEAF
TRBV5-6	TRBJ1-2	ASSLAGGTDGYT
TRBV30	TRBJ1-2	ASSRGNGYT
TRBV7-8	TRBJ1-6	ASSLGTGTPPLH
TRBV4-1	TRBJ1-3	ASSQAGVNGNTIY
TRBV6-5	TRBJ2-7	ASTRLAGLREQY
TRBV4-1	TRBJ1-1	ASSRGQGPWTEAF
TRBV18	TRBJ2-1	ASSAGPNEQF
TRBV19	TRBJ1-2	ASSPRRGHYGYT
TRBV9	TRBJ1-1	ASSARGTANTEAF
TRBV27	TRBJ2-7	ASTPTGTYEQY
TRBV6-5	TRBJ2-1	ASVRDRLSYNEQF
TRBV6-5	TRBJ2-7	ASSDPGTISYEQY
TRBV28	TRBJ1-1	ASSSRRSGSNTEAF
TRBV19	TRBJ1-1	ASADRGGMNTEAF
TRBV7-9	TRBJ2-3	ASTPRGAPDTQY
TRBV7-2	TRBJ2-5	ASSLRGQIGTQY
TRBV28	TRBJ1-5	ASTESYRGQPQH
TRBV20-1	TRBJ2-7	SASTSGLYEQY
TRBV6-6	TRBJ2-1	ASSRVRLAGDNEQF
TRBV4-1	TRBJ2-3	ASSQAPGTQY
TRBV30	TRBJ1-5	AWSVAGGGSQPQH
TRBV21-1	TRBJ2-2	ASSPKCGGPDNTGELF
TRBV3-1/TRBV3-2	TRBJ2-3	ASSHKGLYVTTDTQY